The 6 T cell receptor beta chains reported below all come from one sample, sequenced in a study of T cells expressing NK-cell markers. TCRdb re-called the 5' RACE reads; one entry per CDR3 protein, DNA not given. The specimen's table records some 110,000 distinct CDR3 sequences. What was sequenced was blood T cells: a sorted CD56 or NKG2C T cell subset, CD4+ or CD8+ T cells, or bulk PBMC T cells (not recorded which). Receptor source: a woman aged 18 to 75 in good health.

The chain has TRBV12-3 or TRBV12-4 and TRBJ1-1. The CDR3 loop spans 13 amino acids. CDR3 residues: CASSLKGNTEAFF.

This rearrangement joins TRBV5-1 to TRBJ2-1; TCRdb outputs TRBD1, but without DNA this stays unchecked. CDR1 is SGHRS and CDR2 is YFSETQ in the germline V gene. The CDR3 consists of 15 residues. The CDR3 sequence: CASSYAGASGDEQFF.

The chain recombines TRBV30 with TRBJ1-3. The CDR3 has 12 amino acids. Germline lookup yields CDR1 GTSNPN and CDR2 SVGIG (reference sequence). This chain's CDR3 is CASDYAGNTIYF.

V and J are TRBV6-2 or TRBV6-3 and TRBJ2-1; TCRdb proposes TRBD2, but this gene call is untestable without DNA. Germline V gene lookup returns CDR1 MNHEY and CDR2 SVGEGT. The CDR3 totals 14 residues. CDR3 in amino acids: CASSRSGYYNEQFF.

The chain is built from TRBV12-3 or TRBV12-4 and TRBJ2-1; no DNA is available, so the TRBD1 call from TCRdb remains unchecked. The CDR3 is 14 residues long. The CDR3 loop reads CASSPGQLNNEQFF.

The chain recombines TRBV3-1 with TRBJ2-7; TCRdb picks TRBD2, but there is no DNA to check that call. The CDR3 is 16 residues long. CDR1 LGHDT and CDR2 YNNKEL come from the germline V gene (reference sequence). This CDR3 is CASSQDRGTKIYEQYF.